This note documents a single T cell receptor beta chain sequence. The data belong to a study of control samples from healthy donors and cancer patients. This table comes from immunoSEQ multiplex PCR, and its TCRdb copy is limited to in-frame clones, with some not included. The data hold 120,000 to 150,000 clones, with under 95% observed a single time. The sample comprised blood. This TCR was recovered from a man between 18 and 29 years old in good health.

The CDR3 nucleotides are TGTGCCACCAGTGCTGGGTATAATTCACCCCTCCACTTT. Translated: CATSAGYNSPLHF. V is TRBV24-1 and J is TRBJ1-6; no clear D. With 5 bases removed from V and 4 bases from J, the gap between germline ends came to 5 bases. The CDR3 has 13 residues. The V gene's germline CDR1 is KGHDR and CDR2 SFDVKD.